This TCR beta chain stems from a study of follicular helper T cells after annual influenza vaccination (dated by TCRdb to between 2016 and 2019). With respect to the entire study: Blood was drawn on days 0, 7 and 28 after each seasonal influenza vaccination. Some subjects were followed across successive annual vaccinations spanning the 2013-2014, 2014-2015 and 2015-2016 seasons to study recall of cTfh clones. One week after vaccination, a second recruited cohort of 12 to 13 subjects (Table S1) displayed a similar ICOS+CD38+ cTfh response. Multi-year samples were available for six subjects, with four spanning two vaccination seasons and two spanning three seasons. The 2013-2014 samples were cryopreserved, while the 2015 samples were processed right after collection. General study outcomes and caveats: Because only roughly 9-22% of the analyzed cells gave productive TCRB sequences, there was no way to sample rare clonotypes. ICOS+CD38+ cTfh clonality correlated with the frequency of that population, and its change correlated with the change in circulating plasmablast frequency. Day 7 ICOS+CD38+ clones were most often found later in ICOS-CD38- cTfh, suggesting that subset may serve as a memory reservoir. Successive annual vaccinations recalled a recurring oligoclonal ICOS+CD38+ cTfh response that included tetramer and AIM influenza-specific clonotypes.

Explained via the paper, the time point label denotes: 2014-2015 season, pre-vaccination. Adults were given seasonal inactivated influenza vaccine (Fluvarix), and sorted blood CD4 subsets were followed by TCRB sequencing before and after vaccination. To be eligible, subjects had to be community-dwelling and could not have received an influenza vaccine during the previous 6 months. Subjects were excluded for influenza vaccine contraindications, substance abuse, HIV/AIDS, active malignancy, immunomodulatory medication, or active illness such as respiratory infection. At each time point, about 35 to 110 mL of blood was collected. Non-naive CD4+CXCR5+PD-1+ cells were defined as circulating Tfh and were sorted into two fractions, ICOS+CD38+ and ICOS-CD38-. Either Ficoll-Paque PLUS or SepMate separation was used to isolate PBMC. Before DNA extraction, cell subsets were sorted from PBMC on a BD FACS Aria.

The CDR3 covers 16 residues, taking in both the cysteine and the phenylalanine. The only DNA kept is the CDR3, 48 bases in frame from the first base. V and J lose 2 bases and 0 bases, and a span of 13 bases separates them. From the germline V gene, CDR1 is SGHVS and CDR2 is FQNEAQ. About this clone: Its antigen has not been determined. There are no base qualities to consult, and no much larger clone falls within one base.

The library was produced with the immunoSEQ multiplex PCR assay. Adaptive Biotechnologies handled the TCRB amplification, library preparation, sequencing and preliminary bioinformatics at Survey level resolution. TCRB sequencing used multiplex PCR amplification of genomic DNA from sorted cTfh populations. Regarding the original processing steps: Clonality was calculated in R as 1 minus normalized Shannon entropy, and the Gini index was computed with the R package ineq. To get the overlap score, the summed counts of shared sequences were divided by the total counts of all sequences in both of the compared samples. Shared-clonotype significance used Fisher's exact test assuming a theoretical repertoire of 10^7 TCRB sequences. Entries here come from immuneACCESS through TCRdb and include only in-frame sequences with V and J called. Some clones fail to appear in such tables; in the studies checked, an unresolved V gene covers under half of the shortfall, and the cause of the remainder is unknown. D and trimming were read from the DNA, whereas the V and J calls and clone size are those reported in that table. The sample contains fewer than 30,000 clones, approximately 78% of them found a single time. The biggest ten clones account for approximately 1.1% of the sample.

The sequence joins TRBV7-8 to TRBJ1-2, with the D gene call left open. This receptor was taken from an adult who received the influenza vaccine. Sequences were derived from CXCR5+ CD38- circulating T follicular helper cells from blood, sampled on the day of influenza vaccination. Interpreted using the paper, the cell subset or site label stands for: circulating Tfh, non-naive CD4+CXCR5+PD-1+ (ICOS+CD38+ or ICOS-CD38-). The CDR3 protein is CASSLLDRRANYGYTF. The nucleotide sequence is given as TGTGCCAGCAGCTTACTAGACCGGAGAGCTAACTATGGCTACACCTTC.